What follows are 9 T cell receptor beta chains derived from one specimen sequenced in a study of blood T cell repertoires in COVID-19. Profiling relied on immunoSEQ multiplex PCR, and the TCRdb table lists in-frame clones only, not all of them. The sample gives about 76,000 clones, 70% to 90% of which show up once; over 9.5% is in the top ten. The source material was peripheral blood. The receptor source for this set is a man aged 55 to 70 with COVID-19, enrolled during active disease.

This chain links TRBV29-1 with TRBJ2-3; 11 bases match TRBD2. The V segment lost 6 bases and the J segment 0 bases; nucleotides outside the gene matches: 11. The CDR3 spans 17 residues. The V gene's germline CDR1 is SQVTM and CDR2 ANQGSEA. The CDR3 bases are TGCAGCGTCCGCGGGACTAGCGGAGACATAAGCACAGATACGCAGTATTTT. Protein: CSVRGTSGDISTDTQYF.

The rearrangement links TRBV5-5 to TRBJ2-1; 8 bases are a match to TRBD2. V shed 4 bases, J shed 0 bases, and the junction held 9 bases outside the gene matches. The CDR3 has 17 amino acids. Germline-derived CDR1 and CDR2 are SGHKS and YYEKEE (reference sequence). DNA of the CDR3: TGTGCCAGCAGCCCGGGACTAGGGGCTGGCTCCTACAATGAGCAGTTCTTC. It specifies CASSPGLGAGSYNEQFF.

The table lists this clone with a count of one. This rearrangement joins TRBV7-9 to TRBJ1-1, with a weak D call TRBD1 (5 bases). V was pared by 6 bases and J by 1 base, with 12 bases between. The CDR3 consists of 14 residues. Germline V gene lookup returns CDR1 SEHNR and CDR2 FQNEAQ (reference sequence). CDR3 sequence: CASRDWDWNTEAFF. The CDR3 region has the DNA TGTGCCAGCAGGGACTGGGACTGGAACACTGAAGCTTTCTTT. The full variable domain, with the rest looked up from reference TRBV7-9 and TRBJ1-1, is DTGVSQNPRHKITKRGQNVTFRCDPISEHNRLYWYRQTLGQGPEFLTYFQNEAQLEKSRLLSDRFSAERPKGSFSTLEIQRTEQGDSAMYLCASRDWDWNTEAFFGQGTRLTVV.

Written as DNA, the CDR3 is TGTGCCAGCAGTCAACCCCCAGGGGGAGAGACCCAGTACTTC. Amino acids: CASSQPPGGETQYF. The chain joins TRBV28 to TRBJ2-5; 7 bases line up with TRBD1. The J segment lost 4 bases and the V segment lost 5 bases, leaving 7 bases of the junction unmatched. Germline V gene lookup returns CDR1 MDHEN and CDR2 SYDVKM. This CDR3 has 14 amino acids.

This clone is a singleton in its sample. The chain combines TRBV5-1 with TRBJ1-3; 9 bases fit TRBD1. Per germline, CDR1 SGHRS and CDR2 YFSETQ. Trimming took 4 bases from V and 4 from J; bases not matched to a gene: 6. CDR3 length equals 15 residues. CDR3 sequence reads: CASSPGQGEGNTIYF. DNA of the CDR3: TGCGCCAGCAGCCCGGGACAGGGAGAGGGAAACACCATATATTTT.

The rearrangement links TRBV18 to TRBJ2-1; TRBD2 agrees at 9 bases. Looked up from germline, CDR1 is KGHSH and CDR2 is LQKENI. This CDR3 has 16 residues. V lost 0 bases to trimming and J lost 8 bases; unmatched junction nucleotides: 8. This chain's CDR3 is CASSPPSREGPHEQFF. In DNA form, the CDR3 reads TGTGCCAGCTCACCACCCTCGCGGGAGGGCCCCCATGAGCAGTTCTTC.

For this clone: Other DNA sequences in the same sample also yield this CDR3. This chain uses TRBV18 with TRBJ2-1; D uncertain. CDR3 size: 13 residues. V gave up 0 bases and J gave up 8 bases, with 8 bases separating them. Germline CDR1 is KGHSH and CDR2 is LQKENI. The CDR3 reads CASSPPVIDEQFF. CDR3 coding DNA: TGTGCCAGCTCACCACCGGTAATAGATGAGCAGTTCTTC. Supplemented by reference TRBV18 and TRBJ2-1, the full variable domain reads NAGVMQNPRHLVRRRGQEARLRCSPMKGHSHVYWYRQLPEEGLKFMVYLQKENIIDESGMPKERFSAEFPKEGPSILRIQQVVRGDSAAYFCASSPPVIDEQFFGPGTRLTVL.

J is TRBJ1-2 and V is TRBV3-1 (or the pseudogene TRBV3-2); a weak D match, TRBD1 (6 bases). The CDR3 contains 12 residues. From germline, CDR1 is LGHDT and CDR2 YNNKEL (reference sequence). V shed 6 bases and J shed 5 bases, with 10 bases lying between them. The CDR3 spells CASSQGRYGYTF. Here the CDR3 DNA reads TGTGCCAGCAGTCAGGGGCGATATGGCTACACCTTC.

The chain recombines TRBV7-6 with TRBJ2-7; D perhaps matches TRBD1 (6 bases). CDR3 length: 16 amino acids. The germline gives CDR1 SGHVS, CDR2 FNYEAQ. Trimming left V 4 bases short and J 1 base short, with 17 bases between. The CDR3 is CASSSQPFGQSYEQYF. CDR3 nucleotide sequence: TGTGCCAGCAGCTCTCAACCTTTCGGACAGTCCTACGAGCAGTACTTC. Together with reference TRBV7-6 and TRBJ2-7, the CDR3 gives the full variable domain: GAGVSQSPRYKVTKRGQDVALRCDPISGHVSLYWYRQALGQGPEFLTYFNYEAQQDKSGLPNDRFSAERPEGSISTLTIQRTEQRDSAMYRCASSSQPFGQSYEQYFGPGTRLTVT.